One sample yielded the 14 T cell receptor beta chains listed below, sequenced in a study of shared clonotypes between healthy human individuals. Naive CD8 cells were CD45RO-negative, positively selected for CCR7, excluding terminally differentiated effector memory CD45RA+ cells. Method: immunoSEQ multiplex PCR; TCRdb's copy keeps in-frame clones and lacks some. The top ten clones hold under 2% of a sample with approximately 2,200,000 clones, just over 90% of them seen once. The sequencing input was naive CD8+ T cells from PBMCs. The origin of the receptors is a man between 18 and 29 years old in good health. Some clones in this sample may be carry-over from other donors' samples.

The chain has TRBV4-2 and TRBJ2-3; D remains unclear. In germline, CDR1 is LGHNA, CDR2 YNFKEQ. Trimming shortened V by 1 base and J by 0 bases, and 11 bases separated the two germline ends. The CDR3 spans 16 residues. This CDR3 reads CASSQVELGSTDTQYF. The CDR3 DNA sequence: TGTGCCAGCAGCCAAGTTGAGCTAGGAAGCACAGATACGCAGTATTTT.

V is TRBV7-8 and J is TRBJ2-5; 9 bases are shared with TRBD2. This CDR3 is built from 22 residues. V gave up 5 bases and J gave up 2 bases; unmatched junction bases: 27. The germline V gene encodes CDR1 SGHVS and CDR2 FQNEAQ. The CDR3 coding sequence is TGTGCCAGCAGCCCGATACTCGCAGGGGGACTAGCACCCCCTCAATCTCAAGAGACCCAGTACTTC. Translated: CASSPILAGGLAPPQSQETQYF.

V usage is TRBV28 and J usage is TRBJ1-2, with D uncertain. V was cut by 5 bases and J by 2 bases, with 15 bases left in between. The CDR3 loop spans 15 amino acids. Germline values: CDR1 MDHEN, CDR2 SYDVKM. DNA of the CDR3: TGTGCCAGCAGTCTCGCCTCCCTCCCCAACTATGGCTACACCTTC. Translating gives CASSLASLPNYGYTF.

CDR3 in DNA: TGTGCCAGCAGCTGGCCGCGTGACTTCCCCAACTATGGCTACACCTTC. Translated: CASSWPRDFPNYGYTF. The chain links TRBV9 to TRBJ1-2; the D is unclear. V lost 4 bases and J 2 bases, leaving 18 bases between the germline ends. The CDR3 has 16 residues. Per the germline V gene, CDR1 is SGDLS and CDR2 is YYNGEE.

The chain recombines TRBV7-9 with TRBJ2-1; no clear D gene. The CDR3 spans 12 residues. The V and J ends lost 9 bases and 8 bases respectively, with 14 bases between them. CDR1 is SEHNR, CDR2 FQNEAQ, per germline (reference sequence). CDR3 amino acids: CASGPGWDEQFF. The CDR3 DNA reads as TGTGCCAGTGGGCCCGGGTGGGATGAGCAGTTCTTC.

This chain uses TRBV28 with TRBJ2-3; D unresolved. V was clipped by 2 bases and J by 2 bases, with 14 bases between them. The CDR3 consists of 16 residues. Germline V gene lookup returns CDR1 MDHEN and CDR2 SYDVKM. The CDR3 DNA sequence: TGTGCCAGCAGTTTAAGTATGACATCGAACACAGATACGCAGTATTTT. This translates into CASSLSMTSNTDTQYF. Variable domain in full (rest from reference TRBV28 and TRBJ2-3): DVKVTQSSRYLVKRTGEKVFLECVQDMDHENMFWYRQDPGLGLRLIYFSYDVKMKEKGDIPEGYSVSREKKERFSLILESASTNQTSMYLCASSLSMTSNTDTQYFGPGTRLTVL.

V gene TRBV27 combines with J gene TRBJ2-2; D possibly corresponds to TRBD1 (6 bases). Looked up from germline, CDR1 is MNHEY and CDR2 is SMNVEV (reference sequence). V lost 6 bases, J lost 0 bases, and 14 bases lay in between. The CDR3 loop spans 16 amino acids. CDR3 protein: CASRTRQDPNTGELFF. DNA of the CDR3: TGTGCCAGCAGAACCAGACAGGACCCGAACACCGGGGAGCTGTTTTTT.

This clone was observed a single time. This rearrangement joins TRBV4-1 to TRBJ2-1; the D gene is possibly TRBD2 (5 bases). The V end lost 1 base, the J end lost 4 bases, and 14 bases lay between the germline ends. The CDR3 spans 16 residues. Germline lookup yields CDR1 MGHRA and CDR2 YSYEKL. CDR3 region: CASSQGQAVLYNEQFF. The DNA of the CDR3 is TGCGCCAGCAGCCAAGGTCAAGCGGTCCTTTACAATGAGCAGTTCTTC.

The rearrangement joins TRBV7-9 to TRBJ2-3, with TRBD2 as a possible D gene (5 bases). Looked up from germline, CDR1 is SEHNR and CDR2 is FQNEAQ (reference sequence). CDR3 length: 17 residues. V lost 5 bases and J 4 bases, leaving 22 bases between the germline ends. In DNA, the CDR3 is TGTGCCAGCAGCGAGGGCCGTAGCGCGCCAAACTCAGATACGCAGTATTTT. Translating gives CASSEGRSAPNSDTQYF.

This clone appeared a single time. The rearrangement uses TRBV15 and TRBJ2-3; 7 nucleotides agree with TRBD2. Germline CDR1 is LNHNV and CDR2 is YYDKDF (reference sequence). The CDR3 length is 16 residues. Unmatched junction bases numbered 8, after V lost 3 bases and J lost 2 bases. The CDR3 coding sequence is TGTGCCACCAGCAGGAAACCTCGGGACTACACAGATACGCAGTATTTT. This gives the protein CATSRKPRDYTDTQYF.

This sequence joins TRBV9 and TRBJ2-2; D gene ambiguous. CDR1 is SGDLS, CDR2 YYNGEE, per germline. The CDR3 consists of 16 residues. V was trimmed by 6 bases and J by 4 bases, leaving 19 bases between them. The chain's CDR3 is CASNLDPVKVTGELFF. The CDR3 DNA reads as TGTGCCAGCAACCTCGACCCGGTGAAGGTCACCGGGGAGCTGTTTTTT.

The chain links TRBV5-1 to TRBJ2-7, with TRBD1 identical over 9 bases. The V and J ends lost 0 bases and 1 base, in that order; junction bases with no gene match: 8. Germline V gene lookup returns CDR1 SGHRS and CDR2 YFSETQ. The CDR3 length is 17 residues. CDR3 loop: CASSLVVIGQGSYEQYF. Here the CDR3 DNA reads TGCGCCAGCAGCTTGGTTGTCATCGGACAGGGGTCCTACGAGCAGTACTTC.

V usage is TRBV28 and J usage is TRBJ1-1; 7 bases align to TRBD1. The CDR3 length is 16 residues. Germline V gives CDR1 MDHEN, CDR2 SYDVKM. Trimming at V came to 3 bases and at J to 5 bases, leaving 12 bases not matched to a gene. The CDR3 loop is CASSFAVGTVDTEAFF. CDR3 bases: TGTGCCAGCAGTTTTGCAGTCGGGACAGTAGATACTGAAGCTTTCTTT. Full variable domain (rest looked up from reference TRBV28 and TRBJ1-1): DVKVTQSSRYLVKRTGEKVFLECVQDMDHENMFWYRQDPGLGLRLIYFSYDVKMKEKGDIPEGYSVSREKKERFSLILESASTNQTSMYLCASSFAVGTVDTEAFFGQGTRLTVV.

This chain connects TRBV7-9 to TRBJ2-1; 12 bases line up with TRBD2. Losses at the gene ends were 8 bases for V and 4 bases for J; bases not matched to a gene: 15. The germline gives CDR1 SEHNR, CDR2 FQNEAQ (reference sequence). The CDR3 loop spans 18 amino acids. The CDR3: CASWSASGRARGYNEQFF. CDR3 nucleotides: TGTGCCAGCTGGTCGGCTAGCGGGAGGGCCAGAGGGTACAATGAGCAGTTCTTC.